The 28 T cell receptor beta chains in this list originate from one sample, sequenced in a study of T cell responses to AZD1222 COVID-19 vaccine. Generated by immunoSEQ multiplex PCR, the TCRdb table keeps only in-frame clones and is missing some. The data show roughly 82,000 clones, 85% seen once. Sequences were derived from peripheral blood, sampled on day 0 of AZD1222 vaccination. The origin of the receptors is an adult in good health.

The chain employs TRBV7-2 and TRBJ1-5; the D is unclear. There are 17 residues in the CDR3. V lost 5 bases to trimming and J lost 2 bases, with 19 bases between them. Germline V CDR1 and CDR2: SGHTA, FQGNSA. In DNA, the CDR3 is TGTGCCAGCAGCCGTGTTAGCGAGGCTTCTGGCAATCAGCCCCAGCATTTT. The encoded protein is CASSRVSEASGNQPQHF. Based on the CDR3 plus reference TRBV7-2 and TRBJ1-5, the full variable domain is GAGVSQSPSNKVTEKGKDVELRCDPISGHTALYWYRQSLGQGLEFLIYFQGNSAPDKSGLPSDRFSAERTGGSVSTLTIQRTQQEDSAVYLCASSRVSEASGNQPQHFGDGTRLSIL.

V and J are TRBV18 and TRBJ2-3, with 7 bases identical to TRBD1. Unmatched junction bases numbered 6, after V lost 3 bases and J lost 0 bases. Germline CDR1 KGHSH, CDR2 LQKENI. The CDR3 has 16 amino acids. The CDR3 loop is CASSPAGTESTDTQYF. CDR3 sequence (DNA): TGTGCCAGCTCACCTGCCGGGACAGAGAGCACAGATACGCAGTATTTT.

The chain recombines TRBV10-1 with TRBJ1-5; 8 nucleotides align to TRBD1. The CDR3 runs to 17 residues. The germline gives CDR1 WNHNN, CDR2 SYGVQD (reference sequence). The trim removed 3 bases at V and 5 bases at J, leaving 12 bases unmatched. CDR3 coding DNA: TGCGCCAGCAGTGAAGTTGCCGGACAGGGAGAAGATCAGCCCCAGCATTTT. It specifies CASSEVAGQGEDQPQHF.

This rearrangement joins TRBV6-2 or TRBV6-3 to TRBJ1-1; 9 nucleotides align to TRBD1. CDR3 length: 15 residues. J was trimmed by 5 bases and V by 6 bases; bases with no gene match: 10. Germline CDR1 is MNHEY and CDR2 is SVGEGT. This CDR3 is CASSSGGQGLTEAFF. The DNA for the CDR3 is TGTGCCAGCAGCAGTGGGGGACAGGGCTTAACTGAAGCTTTCTTT.

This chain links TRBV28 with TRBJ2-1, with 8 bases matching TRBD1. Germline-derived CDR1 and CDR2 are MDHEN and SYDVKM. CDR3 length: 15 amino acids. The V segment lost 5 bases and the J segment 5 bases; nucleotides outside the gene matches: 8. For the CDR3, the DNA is TGTGCCAGCAGTCCGGACAGGGAGCTAGACAATGAGCAGTTCTTC. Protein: CASSPDRELDNEQFF. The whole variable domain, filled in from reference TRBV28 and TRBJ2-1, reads DVKVTQSSRYLVKRTGEKVFLECVQDMDHENMFWYRQDPGLGLRLIYFSYDVKMKEKGDIPEGYSVSREKKERFSLILESASTNQTSMYLCASSPDRELDNEQFFGPGTRLTVL.

DNA for the CDR3: TGTGCCAGCAGCTCCTCAGGGGGCCTAAACACCGGGGAGCTGTTTTTT. Its translation: CASSSSGGLNTGELFF. The chain joins TRBV5-5 to TRBJ2-2; 8 bases are a match to TRBD1. From germline, CDR1 is SGHKS and CDR2 YYEKEE (reference sequence). This CDR3 is 16 amino acids long. Trimming took 3 bases from V and 2 from J; bases not matched to a gene: 6.

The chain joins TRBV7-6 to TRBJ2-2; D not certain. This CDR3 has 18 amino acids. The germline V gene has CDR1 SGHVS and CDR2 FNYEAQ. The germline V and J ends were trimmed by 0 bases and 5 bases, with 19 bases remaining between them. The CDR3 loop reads CASSLAHSDGTRTGELFF. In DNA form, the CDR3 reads TGTGCCAGCAGCTTAGCGCATTCGGACGGAACGAGGACCGGGGAGCTGTTTTTT.

The CDR3 nucleotides read TGTGCCAGCACTCCATGGGGGGCATCTAGCACAGATACGCAGTATTTT. The encoded protein is CASTPWGASSTDTQYF. The chain uses TRBV25-1 and TRBJ2-3; the D gene could be TRBD1 or TRBD2 (6 bases each). The CDR3 loop spans 16 amino acids. The V gene's germline CDR1 is MGHDK and CDR2 SYGVNS. V gave up 7 bases and J gave up 0 bases, with 17 bases separating them.

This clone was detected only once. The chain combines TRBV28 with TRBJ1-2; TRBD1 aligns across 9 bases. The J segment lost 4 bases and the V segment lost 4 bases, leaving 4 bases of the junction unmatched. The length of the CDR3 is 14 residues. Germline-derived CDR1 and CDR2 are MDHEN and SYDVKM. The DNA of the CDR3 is TGTGCCAGCAGTTCGGGACAGGGAAGCTATGGCTACACCTTC. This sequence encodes CASSSGQGSYGYTF.

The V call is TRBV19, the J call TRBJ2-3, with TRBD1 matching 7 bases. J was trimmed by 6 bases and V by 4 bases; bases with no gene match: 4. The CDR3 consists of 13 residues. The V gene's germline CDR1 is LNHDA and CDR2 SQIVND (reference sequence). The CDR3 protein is CASSSGQEDTQYF. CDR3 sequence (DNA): TGTGCCAGTAGTAGCGGACAGGAGGATACGCAGTATTTT.

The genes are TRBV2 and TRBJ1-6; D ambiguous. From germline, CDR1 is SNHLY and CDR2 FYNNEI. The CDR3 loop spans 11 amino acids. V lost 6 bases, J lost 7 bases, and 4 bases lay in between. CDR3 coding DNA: TGTGCCAGCAGACCCAATTCACCCCTCCACTTT. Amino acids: CASRPNSPLHF.

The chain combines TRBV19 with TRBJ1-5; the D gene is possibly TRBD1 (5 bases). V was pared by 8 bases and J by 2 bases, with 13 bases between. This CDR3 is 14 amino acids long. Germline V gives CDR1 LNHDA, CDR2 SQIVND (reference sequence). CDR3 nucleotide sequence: TGTGCCAGTGGCACGGGGGAGCGCAATCAGCCCCAGCATTTT. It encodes CASGTGERNQPQHF.

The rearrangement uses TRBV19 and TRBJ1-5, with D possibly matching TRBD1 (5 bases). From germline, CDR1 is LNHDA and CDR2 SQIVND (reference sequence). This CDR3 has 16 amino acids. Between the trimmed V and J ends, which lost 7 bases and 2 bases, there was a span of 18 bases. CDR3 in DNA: TGTGCCAGTACCCTTAGCTGGGGGATGGGCAATCAGCCCCAGCATTTT. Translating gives CASTLSWGMGNQPQHF.

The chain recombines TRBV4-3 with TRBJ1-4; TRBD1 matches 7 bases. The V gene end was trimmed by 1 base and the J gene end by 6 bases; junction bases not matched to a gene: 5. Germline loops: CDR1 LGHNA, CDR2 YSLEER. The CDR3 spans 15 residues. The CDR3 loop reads CASSQGGGLDEKLFF. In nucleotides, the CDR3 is TGCGCCAGCAGCCAAGGAGGGGGCTTGGATGAAAAACTGTTTTTT.

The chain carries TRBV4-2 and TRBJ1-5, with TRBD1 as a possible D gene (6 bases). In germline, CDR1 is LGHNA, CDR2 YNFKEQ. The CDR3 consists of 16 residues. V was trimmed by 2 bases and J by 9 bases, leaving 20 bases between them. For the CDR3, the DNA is TGTGCCAGCAGCCAAACCGACAGGCCGGACCGAGGGCCCCAGCATTTT. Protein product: CASSQTDRPDRGPQHF.

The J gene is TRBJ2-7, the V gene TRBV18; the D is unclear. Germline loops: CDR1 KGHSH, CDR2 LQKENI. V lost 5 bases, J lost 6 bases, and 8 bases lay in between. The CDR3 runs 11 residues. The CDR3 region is CASSSRGEQYF. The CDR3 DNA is TGTGCCAGCTCATCAAGAGGCGAGCAGTACTTC. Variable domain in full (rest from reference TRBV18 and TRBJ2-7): NAGVMQNPRHLVRRRGQEARLRCSPMKGHSHVYWYRQLPEEGLKFMVYLQKENIIDESGMPKERFSAEFPKEGPSILRIQQVVRGDSAAYFCASSSRGEQYFGPGTRLTVT.

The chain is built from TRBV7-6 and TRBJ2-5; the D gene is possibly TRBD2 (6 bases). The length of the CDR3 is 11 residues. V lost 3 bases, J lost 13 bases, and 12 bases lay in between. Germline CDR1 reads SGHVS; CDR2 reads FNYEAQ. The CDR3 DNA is TGTGCCAGCAGCTTCCGGGACTCCCTGTACTTC. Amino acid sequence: CASSFRDSLYF. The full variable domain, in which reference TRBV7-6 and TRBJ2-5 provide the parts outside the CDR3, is GAGVSQSPRYKVTKRGQDVALRCDPISGHVSLYWYRQALGQGPEFLTYFNYEAQQDKSGLPNDRFSAERPEGSISTLTIQRTEQRDSAMYRCASSFRDSLYFGPGTRLLVL.

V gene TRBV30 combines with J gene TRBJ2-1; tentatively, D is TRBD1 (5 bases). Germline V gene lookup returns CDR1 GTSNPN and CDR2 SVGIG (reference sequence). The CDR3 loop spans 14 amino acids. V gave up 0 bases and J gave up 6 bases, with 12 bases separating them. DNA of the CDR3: TGTGCCTGGAGTGTGGGGCATGGGGTCAATGAGCAGTTCTTC. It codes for CAWSVGHGVNEQFF.

In DNA, the CDR3 is TGTGCCACACGGACAGGAAGGTGGATCCAAGAGACCCAGTACTTC. Translated: CATRTGRWIQETQYF. This chain uses TRBV10-3 with TRBJ2-5; 7 bases are shared with TRBD1. This CDR3 spans 15 amino acids. The V gene end was trimmed by 10 bases and the J gene end by 1 base; junction bases not matched to a gene: 12. Germline loops: CDR1 ENHRY, CDR2 SYGVKD.

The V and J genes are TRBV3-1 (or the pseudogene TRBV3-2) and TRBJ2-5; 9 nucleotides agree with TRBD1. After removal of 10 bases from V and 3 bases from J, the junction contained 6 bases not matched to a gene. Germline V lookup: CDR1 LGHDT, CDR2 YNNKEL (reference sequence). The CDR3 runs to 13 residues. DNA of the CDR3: TGTGCCACCGCCCGGACAGGGGAAGAGACCCAGTACTTC. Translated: CATARTGEETQYF.

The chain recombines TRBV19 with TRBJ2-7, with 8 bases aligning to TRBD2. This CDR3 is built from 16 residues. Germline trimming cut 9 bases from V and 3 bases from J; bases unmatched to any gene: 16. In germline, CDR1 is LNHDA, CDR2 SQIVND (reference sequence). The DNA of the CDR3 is TGTGCCAGCCCCTTATCGGAGCGGGAGCGCAACTACGAGCAGTACTTC. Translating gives CASPLSERERNYEQYF.

The chain's CDR3 is CASRQGSTDTQYF. In nucleotides, the CDR3 is TGTGCCAGCAGGCAGGGATCCACAGATACGCAGTATTTT. The chain joins TRBV12-3 or TRBV12-4 to TRBJ2-3, with a possible D match to TRBD1 (5 bases). The V end lost 6 bases, the J end lost 2 bases, and 9 bases lay between the germline ends. CDR3 length equals 13 residues.

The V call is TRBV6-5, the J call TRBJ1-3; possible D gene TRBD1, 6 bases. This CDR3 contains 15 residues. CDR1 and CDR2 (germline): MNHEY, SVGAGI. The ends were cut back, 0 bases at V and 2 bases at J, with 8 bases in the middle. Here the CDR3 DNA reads TGTGCCAGCAGTTACTCGAACAGGGCTGGAAACACCATATATTTT. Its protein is CASSYSNRAGNTIYF.

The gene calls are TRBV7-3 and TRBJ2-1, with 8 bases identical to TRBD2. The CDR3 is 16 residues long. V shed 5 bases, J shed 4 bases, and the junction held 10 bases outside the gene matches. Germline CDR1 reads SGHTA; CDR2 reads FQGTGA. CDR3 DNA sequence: TGTGCCAGCAGCCCCACCCCGGGACTAGGGTACAATGAGCAGTTCTTC. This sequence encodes CASSPTPGLGYNEQFF.

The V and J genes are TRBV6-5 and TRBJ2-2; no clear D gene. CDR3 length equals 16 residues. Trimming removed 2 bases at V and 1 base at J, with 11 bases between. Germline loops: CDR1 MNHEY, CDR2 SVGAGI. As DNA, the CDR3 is TGTGCCAGCAGTTACCCCGGTTCGTGGAACACCGGGGAGCTGTTTTTT. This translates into CASSYPGSWNTGELFF.

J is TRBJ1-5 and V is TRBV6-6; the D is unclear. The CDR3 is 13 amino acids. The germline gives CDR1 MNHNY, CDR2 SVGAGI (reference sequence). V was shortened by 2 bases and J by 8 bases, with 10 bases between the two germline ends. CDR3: CASSYLNAEPQHF. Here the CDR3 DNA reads TGTGCCAGCAGTTACCTCAACGCCGAGCCCCAGCATTTT.

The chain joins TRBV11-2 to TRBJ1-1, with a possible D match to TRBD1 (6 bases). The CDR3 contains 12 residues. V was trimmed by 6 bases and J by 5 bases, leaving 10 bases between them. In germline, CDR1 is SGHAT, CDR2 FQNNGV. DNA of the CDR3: TGTGCCAGCAGTCACCAGGGGACTGAAGCTTTCTTT. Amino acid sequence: CASSHQGTEAFF.

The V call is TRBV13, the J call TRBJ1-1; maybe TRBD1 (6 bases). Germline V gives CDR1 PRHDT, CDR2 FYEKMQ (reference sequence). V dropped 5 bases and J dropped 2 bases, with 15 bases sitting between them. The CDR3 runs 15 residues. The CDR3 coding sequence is TGTGCCAGCAGCGGATACAGGGACATCAACACTGAAGCTTTCTTT. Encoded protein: CASSGYRDINTEAFF. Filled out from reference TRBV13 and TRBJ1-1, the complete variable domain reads AAGVIQSPRHLIKEKRETATLKCYPIPRHDTVYWYQQGPGQDPQFLISFYEKMQSDKGSIPDRFSAQQFSDYHSELNMSSLELGDSALYFCASSGYRDINTEAFFGQGTRLTVV.